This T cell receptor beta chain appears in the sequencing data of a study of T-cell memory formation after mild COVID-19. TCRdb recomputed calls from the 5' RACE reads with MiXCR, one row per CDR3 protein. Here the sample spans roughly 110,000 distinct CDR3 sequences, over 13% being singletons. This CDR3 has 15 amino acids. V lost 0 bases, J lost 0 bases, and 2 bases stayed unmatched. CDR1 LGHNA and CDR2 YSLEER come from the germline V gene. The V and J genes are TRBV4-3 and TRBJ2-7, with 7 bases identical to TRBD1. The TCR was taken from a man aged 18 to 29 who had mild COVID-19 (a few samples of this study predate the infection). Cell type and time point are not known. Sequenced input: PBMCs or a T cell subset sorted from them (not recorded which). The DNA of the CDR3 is TGCGCCAGCAGCCAAGAATGGGACAGCTCCTACGAGCAGTACGTC. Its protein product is CASSQEWDSSYEQYV.